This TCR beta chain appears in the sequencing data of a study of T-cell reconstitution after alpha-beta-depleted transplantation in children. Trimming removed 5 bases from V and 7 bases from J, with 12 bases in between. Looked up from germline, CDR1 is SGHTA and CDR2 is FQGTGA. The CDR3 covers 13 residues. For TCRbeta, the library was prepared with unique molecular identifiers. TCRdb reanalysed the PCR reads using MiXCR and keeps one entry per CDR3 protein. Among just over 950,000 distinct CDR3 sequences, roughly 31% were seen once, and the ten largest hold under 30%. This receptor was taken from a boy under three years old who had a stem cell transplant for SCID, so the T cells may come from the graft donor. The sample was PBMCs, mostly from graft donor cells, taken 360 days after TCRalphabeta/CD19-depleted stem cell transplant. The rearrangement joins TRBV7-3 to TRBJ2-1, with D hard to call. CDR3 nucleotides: TGTGCCAGCAGCCCCAGATACACAAATGAGCAGTTCTTC. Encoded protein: CASSPRYTNEQFF.